This note documents a single T cell receptor beta chain sequence. Its antigen is unidentified. The data were obtained in a study of long-term antiretroviral therapy in people with HIV. The wider study: About a decade before 2015, the earliest samples were taken when ART was typically delayed.

CDR1 and CDR2 from the germline V gene are KGHSH and LQKENI. CDR3 size: 16 residues. Deletions cut 5 bases from V and 0 bases from J, with 13 bases between. This was the immunoSEQ v3.0 assay at survey level. Assay: immunoSEQ multiplex PCR; the TCRdb copy retains only in-frame clones and omits some. The table lists 14,000 or so clones, nearly 85% of them singletons. Overall study results and limits: Patients on ART gained diversity, which nonetheless stayed below transplant donor controls. Dominance of pre-ART expanded clones persisted, fluctuating and often declining after ART. Data on ART adherence, viral resistance or therapy changes were unavailable.

The J gene is TRBJ2-2, the V gene TRBV18, with no clear D. The sequence was obtained from a woman between 40 and 50 years old with HIV. The sequenced sample was unsorted PBMCs, obtained 1.8 years before starting antiretroviral therapy. This CDR3 reads CASSWVADANTGELFF. In nucleotides, the CDR3 is TGTGCCAGCTCATGGGTAGCTGACGCGAACACCGGGGAGCTGTTTTTT.